Described below is a single T cell receptor beta chain sequence and its context. In its sample, this clonotype was seen many times. What this receptor recognizes is not known. Base-call qualities are not available, and no considerably larger clone is one nucleotide away. TCR cDNA was synthesized by 5'RACE template switching, through which a universal primer site and unique molecular identifiers were introduced. cDNA synthesis was primed from both the TCR alpha and TCR beta constant segments. Libraries were amplified in two PCR steps, with sample barcodes and sequencing adapters added in the second step. Sequencing of libraries was done on Illumina HiSeq 2500 (2x100 bp) or NovaSeq (2x150 bp). On the study's bioinformatics: Demultiplexing of reads and collapsing into UMI consensus sequences were performed with MIGEC, and V(D)J alignment was carried out with MiXCR. Using edgeR on replicate PBMC samples, clonotypes were called vaccine-responding if FDR was below 0.01 and the log2 fold change was above 5 up to day 15. Each bulk clonotype was labeled CD4 or CD8 based on which sequenced repertoire, CD4 or CD8, contained the clonotype at higher abundance. Starting from the raw public reads, TCRdb applied fastp trimming at Q25, assembled clones with MiXCR and retained in-frame beta chains. Rows are combined by CDR3 protein, so each entry shows the most common genes and DNA. In this record, the V and J calls reflect TCRdb's handling and not the investigators' own analysis. The sample table contains 620,000 or so distinct CDR3 sequences; only one count was recorded for roughly an eighth of them. The biggest ten clones account for 14% to 15% of the sample.

This entry belongs to a study of T cells after yellow fever vaccination (dated by TCRdb to between 2018 and 2021). Turning to the overall study: The SMART-Seq v4 Ultra Low Input RNA kit was used to prepare libraries from fractions with low cell numbers. Bulk TCR alpha and beta repertoires were sequenced longitudinally to track T-cell clones before and after primary and booster YFV17D yellow fever vaccination. Two healthy male donors, one aged 18 to 29 and one aged 30 to 39 years, were included in the cohort. Blood samples were taken at several timepoints before and after primary and secondary immunization, and bulk PBMC replicates and cell subsets were isolated.

Points the paper makes about the study in general: The study included only two donors, which limits how far the findings can be generalized. Because abundant contaminating clonotypes from the bulk population could be contained in FACS-sorted repertoires, computational filtering was required. The secondary T-cell response was weaker than the primary response but faster, peaking on day 5 instead of day 15. A small fraction of clonotypes appeared in both the CD4 and CD8 compartments, likely as a result of convergent recombination. After the booster, most of the clones that had expanded following primary vaccination were detected again (roughly 96% of CD4 and around nine tenths of CD8), which suggests that memory was broadly maintained.

The CDR3, cysteine through phenylalanine, is 13 amino acids long. The retained sequence is limited to the CDR3, 39 bases, with the frame set at the first base. V gives up 5 bases and J gives up 2 bases, and the segment between their germline ends measures 12 bases. In the germline V gene (reference sequence), CDR1 corresponds to DFQATT and CDR2 to SNEGSKA. The treatment or condition label of this sample denotes: live attenuated yellow fever vaccine strain. Two biological replicates of bulk PBMCs were collected at each blood-draw timepoint. A standard Ficoll-Paque protocol was used to isolate PBMCs from peripheral blood. TriZol was used to extract RNA from bulk PBMCs, CD4 and CD8 fractions, and dextramer-positive and dextramer-negative fractions.

Recombination connected TRBV20-1 to TRBJ2-5; confidence is insufficient to name the D gene. Sequenced here: PBMCs, sampled on the day of the yellow fever booster vaccination. This receptor was taken from a man younger than 45 who received the YFV17D yellow fever vaccine. The CDR3 reads as follows: CSAPPPGQETQYF. Here is the DNA: TGCAGTGCTCCGCCTCCCGGACAAGAGACCCAGTACTTC.